The present entry profiles one T cell receptor (beta chain) with its context. Authors' analysis steps: Counts of nucleated cells, estimated from reference gene primer amplification, were obtained. Some clones are missing from TCRdb's copy, which holds only in-frame ones; the method was immunoSEQ multiplex PCR. The V and J calls and clone size are taken from that table; D and trimming were inferred from the DNA. In the table there are more than 300,000 clones, around 87% of which are singletons. The data stem from a study of blood T cell repertoires in COVID-19. Across the whole study: Donors in the United States, Italy and Spain gave samples during acute or convalescent COVID-19. Sample material is recorded as cDNA or gDNA derived from T cells, B-cell-depleted T cells, or PBMCs.

During active infection, Seattle patients enrolled and were then monitored through disease. What was sequenced was peripheral blood. The TCR comes from a woman aged 25 to 39 with COVID-19, enrolled during active disease.

CDR3 loop: CASSFPGLAYEQYF. The CDR3 bases are TGTGCCAGCAGCTTCCCGGGACTGGCCTACGAGCAGTACTTC. The genes are TRBV7-9 and TRBJ2-7; possible D gene TRBD2, 6 bases. Trimming took off 3 bases at V and 2 bases at J, with 11 bases between the two ends. Per the germline V gene, CDR1 is SEHNR and CDR2 is FQNEAQ (reference sequence). This CDR3 is built from 14 residues.